This entry features one T cell receptor (beta chain) sequence. What this receptor recognizes is not known. Base qualities are not recorded, but no much larger clone differs from it by a single base. The data stem from a study of OX40 agonist ivuxolimab in advanced cancers. Regarding the study in general: Ivuxolimab, which targeted the costimulatory receptor OX40 (CD134), was an agonistic, fully human IgG2 monoclonal antibody. Intravenous ivuxolimab was administered to patients every 2 weeks at six dose levels: 0.01, 0.1, 0.3, 1.5, 3 and 10 mg/kg. Prior anti-PD-1, anti-PD-L1 or anti-CTLA-4 therapy was permitted, and 40% of dose-escalation patients had received checkpoint inhibitors. The paper reports the monotherapy dose-escalation portion (N of about 54 patients) of the phase I ivuxolimab trial. The point of sequencing TCRbeta in the periphery was to test whether ivuxolimab changed TCR sequence diversity and drove clonal T-cell expansion. Partial responses occurred in three dose-escalation patients, of whom one had hepatocellular carcinoma and two had cutaneous melanoma. Of the approximately 53 patients in dose escalation, about 20 had hepatocellular carcinoma, some 15 had melanoma, 9 had renal cell carcinoma and 9 had head and neck cancer. The dose-escalation cohort was 82.7% male with a mean age of about 58 years, ranging from roughly 23 to 90. The investigation overall reported the following: On average, CD8+ T cells showed more expanded clones than CD4+ T cells after ivuxolimab. In partial responders in the 0.1-3.0 mg/kg groups, normalized peripheral clonal expansion was found to be among the lowest, especially among CD8+ T cells. At doses from 0.1 to 3.0 mg/kg, clonal expansion was seen in both CD4+ and CD8+ blood T cells between baseline and week 6. The antigen specificity of the clonally expanded peripheral T cells was not determined. Low levels of normalized T-cell clonal expansion were also seen in some patients who did not respond.

Patients with a history of autoimmune disease or receiving systemic immunosuppression were excluded from the trial. Peripheral blood for TCR sequencing was collected from all dose cohorts at baseline, on cycle 4 day 1, and on cycle 7 day 1. The samples were drawn from a first-in-human, open-label, multicenter phase I dose-escalation trial of ivuxolimab. Adults with locally advanced or metastatic melanoma, renal cell, hepatocellular, or head and neck squamous cell carcinoma were enrolled in the trial. Before TCR sequencing, CD4+ T cells and CD8+ T cells were sorted from peripheral blood as separate populations. Genomic DNA was isolated from the sorted cells so that the TCRbeta CDR3 region could be sequenced. The immunoSEQ Assay was used to sequence the TCRbeta CDR3 regions. TCRdb retrieved this table from immuneACCESS and kept in-frame rearrangements only. Not all clones are present; in checked studies, unresolved V genes account for under half, and no reason is known for the remainder. The sample contains under 85,000 clones, approximately 93% of them found a single time. The ten largest make up under 8% of the sample.

V is shortened by 7 bases, J by 1 base, and the region joining them spans 20 bases. CDR1 MDHEN and CDR2 SYDVKM were looked up in the germline V gene. The CDR3 holds 17 amino acids from the cysteine to the phenylalanine. Solely the CDR3 DNA is kept, with 51 bases framed from the first base. Sequencing used CD4+ or CD8+ T cells sorted from blood, obtained in a trial of the OX40 agonist ivuxolimab. The rearranged chain carries TRBV28 and TRBJ1-5, with the D gene not clear enough to name. The TCR sequence derives from an adult with an advanced solid tumor such as melanoma, head and neck, liver or kidney cancer. The DNA reads TGTGCCAGCACCACTTCTTCAGAGGAGTCCAGCAATCAGCCCCAGCATTTT. It translates as CASTTSSEESSNQPQHF.